This T cell receptor beta chain was found in a study of cytomegalovirus exposure and HLA in healthy donors. Regarding the study as a whole: The sole available immune exposure information was CMV serostatus. A later analysis linked a missense variant in DCLRE1C to the trimming of TCR beta V and J genes. Accurate predictions that matched the HLA-A and HLA-B alleles of most subjects were reportedly made from TCR beta sequences. Versus the roughly 640-donor mean, an Asian-associated ancestry cluster reportedly showed fewer N-insertions in a later analysis.

The CDR3 sequence is 15 residues long. Germline assignment: CDR1 SGDLS and CDR2 YYNGEE. Trimming shortened V by 1 base and J by 0 bases, and 8 bases separated the two germline ends. Turning to this clone: Its specificity is not known.

It was with 60 Vbeta and 13 Jbeta primers that the PCR ran. Sequencing used immunoSEQ multiplex PCR; TCRdb keeps in-frame clones, though not all of them. The sample carries about 170,000 clones, 80% to 90% recorded once. The chain joins TRBV9 to TRBJ1-3; unclear D gene. The source material was PBMCs. This sequence originates from a man in his thirties or forties in good health and CMV-seropositive. The CDR3 DNA reads as TGTGCCAGCAGCGTATCACACGACTCTGGAAACACCATATATTTT. The encoded protein is CASSVSHDSGNTIYF.